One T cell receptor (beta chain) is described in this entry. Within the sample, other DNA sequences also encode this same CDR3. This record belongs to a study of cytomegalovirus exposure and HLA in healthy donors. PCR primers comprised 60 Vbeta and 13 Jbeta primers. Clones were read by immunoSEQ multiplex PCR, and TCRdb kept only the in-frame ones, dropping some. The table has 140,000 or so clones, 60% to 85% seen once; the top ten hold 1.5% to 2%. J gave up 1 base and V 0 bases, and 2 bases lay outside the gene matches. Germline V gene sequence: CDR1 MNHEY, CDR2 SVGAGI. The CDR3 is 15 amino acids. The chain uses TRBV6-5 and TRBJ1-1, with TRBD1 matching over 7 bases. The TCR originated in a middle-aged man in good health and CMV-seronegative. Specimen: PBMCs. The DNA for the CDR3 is TGTGCCAGCAGTTACTCAGGGACAGCGAACACTGAAGCTTTCTTT. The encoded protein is CASSYSGTANTEAFF.